This TCR beta chain stems from a study of monozygotic twins with inflammatory bowel disease. The CDR3 totals 14 residues. Germline V lookup: CDR1 SGHAT, CDR2 FQNNGV. Input per TCR library consisted of about 3.5 ug of total RNA. Template switching was used to attach UMIs, which incorporated a 6-nucleotide sample barcode. TCRdb re-called the 5' RACE reads and shows each CDR3 protein once, DNA omitted. This sample contains around 400,000 distinct CDR3 sequences. The V gene is TRBV11-2, the J gene TRBJ2-5. The sequence came from a human donor with ulcerative colitis or Crohn's disease, or a healthy co-twin of an affected twin (not recorded which). The sample taken for sequencing was blood. The CDR3 sequence is CASSYRQIQETQYF.